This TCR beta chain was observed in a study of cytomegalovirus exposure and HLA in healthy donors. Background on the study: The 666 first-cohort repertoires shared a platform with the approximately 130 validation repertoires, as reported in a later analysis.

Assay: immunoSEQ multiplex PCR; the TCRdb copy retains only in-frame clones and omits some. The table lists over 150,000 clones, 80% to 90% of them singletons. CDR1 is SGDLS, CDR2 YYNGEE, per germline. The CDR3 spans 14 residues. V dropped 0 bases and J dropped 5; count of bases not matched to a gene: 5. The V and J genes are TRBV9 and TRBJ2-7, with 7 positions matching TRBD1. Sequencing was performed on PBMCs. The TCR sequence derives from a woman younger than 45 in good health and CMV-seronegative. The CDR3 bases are TGTGCCAGCAGCGTAGGACAGGGCCACCACGAGCAGTACTTC. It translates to CASSVGQGHHEQYF.